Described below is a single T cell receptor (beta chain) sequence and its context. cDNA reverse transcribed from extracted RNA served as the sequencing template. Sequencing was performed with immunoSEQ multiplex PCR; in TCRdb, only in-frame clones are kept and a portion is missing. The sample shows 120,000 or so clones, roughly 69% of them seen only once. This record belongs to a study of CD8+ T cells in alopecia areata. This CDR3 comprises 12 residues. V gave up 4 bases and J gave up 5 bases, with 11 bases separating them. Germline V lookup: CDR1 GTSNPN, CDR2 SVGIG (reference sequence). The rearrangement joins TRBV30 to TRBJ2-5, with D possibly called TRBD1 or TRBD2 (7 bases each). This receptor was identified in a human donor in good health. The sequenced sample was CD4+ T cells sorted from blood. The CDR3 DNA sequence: TGTGCCTGGACAGGGGGAGGGGAGACCCAGTACTTC. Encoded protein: CAWTGGGETQYF.